The clone carrying this TCR beta chain was detected ten times or more. Amplification targeted TCR beta CDR3 regions from RNA transcripts. When the TCR CDR3 underwent first-round RT-PCR, the HTBI primer set was used. TCRdb passed the multiplex PCR reads through MiXCR, listing each CDR3 protein once. Of fewer than 400,000 distinct CDR3 sequences in the sample, around an eighth were seen once. This CDR3 has 18 residues. V was pared by 5 bases and J by 6 bases, with 11 bases of the junction left unmatched. Germline V gene sequence: CDR1 SGHAT, CDR2 FQNNGV. This sample is drawn from a study of T cells in Graves' hyperthyroidism and ophthalmopathy.

Source material: blood. The clonotype comes from a man between 50 and 59 years old with Graves' ophthalmopathy. This chain uses TRBV11-2 with TRBJ2-2, with 14 bases identical to TRBD2. CDR3 bases: TGTGCCAGCAGCGCATCGACTAGCGGGAGGGCCACGGCCGGGGAGCTGTTTTTT. This translates into CASSASTSGRATAGELFF.